This T cell receptor (beta chain) was sequenced for a study of blood T cells in healthy people across ages. Overall study findings and caveats: TCR beta diversity per million T cells fell roughly linearly with age. No one knew whether donors had CMV, which possibly confounded expanded clonotype changes.

Total RNA, at least 5.5 micrograms per sample, came from PBMCs. On this clonotype: As yet, its antigen is unknown.

A second PCR, run for roughly 6 to 11 cycles, used a sample-barcoded 5' primer plus a J-beta primer mix. Paired-end reads containing CDR3 totaled no fewer than 2.5 million for each sample. TCRdb called the 5' RACE reads again in MiXCR, with one record for every CDR3 protein. This table holds 1.5 million to 2 million distinct CDR3 sequences, roughly 28% found once. The CDR3 length is 13 residues. Germline CDR1 KGHDR, CDR2 SFDVKD. After removal of 8 bases from V and 7 bases from J, the junction contained 6 bases not matched to a gene. The TCR was taken from a woman aged 25 to 39 in good health. The sequenced sample consisted of blood. The V call is TRBV24-1, the J call TRBJ2-1; 8 bases map to TRBD1. CDR3 residues: CATMGTGSNEQFF. CDR3 DNA sequence: TGTGCCACCATGGGGACAGGATCTAATGAGCAGTTCTTC.